A single sample is the source of the 23 T cell receptor beta chains below, sequenced in a study of CD8+ T cells in alopecia areata. Following extraction, RNA underwent reverse transcription to cDNA, which served as the sequencing template. The table came from immunoSEQ multiplex PCR; TCRdb's copy has only in-frame clones and leaves some out. Altogether over 100,000 clones were found in the sample, and no singletons occur. Sample: lesional skin. The receptors derive from a C3H/HeJ mouse with alopecia areata. The MHC haplotype of the strain is H2-k.

This clone was seen a few times. Gene and germline names: mouse. The CDR3 extends 4 residues past the end of the read, so its final part is completed from the germline J gene. This chain links TRBV13-3 with TRBJ2-3; 9 bases agree with TRBD2. Looked up from germline, CDR1 is NNHDY and CDR2 is SYVADS. CDR3 length: 12 amino acids. The CDR3 region is CASRGLGETLYF. The CDR3 bases that were read are TGTGCCAGCAGGGGACTGGGAGAA.

This clone has only a few counts. These gene names are mouse names. The sequenced fragment ends 4 residues before the CDR3 boundary, so the rest is inferred from the germline J gene. The chain carries TRBV13-1 and TRBJ2-3, with 11 bases identical to TRBD2. The CDR3 has 18 amino acids. The germline V gene encodes CDR1 NSHNY and CDR2 SYGAGN. The V and J ends lost 5 bases and 0 bases, in that order; junction bases with no gene match: 11. The covered CDR3 bases are TGTGCCAGCAGCGTACCCTCGGACTGGGGGGAAAGTGCAGAA. It translates to CASSVPSDWGESAE. The whole CDR3 protein reads CASSVPSDWGESAETLYF.

This clone was observed at least ten times. The listed genes are named as in mouse. The missing CDR3 end, 4 residues past where the read stops, is filled in from the germline J gene. The chain uses TRBV13-3 and TRBJ2-1, with 9 bases aligning to TRBD1. V lost 5 bases to trimming and J lost 3 bases; unmatched junction nucleotides: 6. Per the germline V gene, CDR1 is NNHDY and CDR2 is SYVADS. This CDR3 spans 15 amino acids. CDR3 in amino acids: CASRRTGDGYAEQFF. Partial CDR3 DNA: TGTGCCAGCAGACGGACAGGGGATGGCTATGCT.

The table lists this clone with a few counts. Mouse names are used for the genes. From the germline J gene comes the end of the CDR3, since the read stops 4 residues before it. The chain is built from TRBV13-1 and TRBJ2-1, with TRBD1 as a possible D gene (5 bases). CDR1 is NSHNY and CDR2 is SYGAGN in the germline V gene. V was clipped by 1 base and J by 4 bases, with 9 bases between them. The CDR3 runs 14 residues. The covered CDR3 bases are TGTGCCAGCAGTGATCGGACATCTTATGCT. It is translated as CASSDRTSYA. The whole CDR3 is CASSDRTSYAEQFF.

A word on this clone: Each gene name is a mouse one. Read sequence stops 4 residues before the CDR3 end, and the germline J gene provides the missing end. The rearrangement links TRBV19 to TRBJ1-1, with D perhaps matching TRBD1 (5 bases). The CDR3 runs 14 residues. CDR1 and CDR2 from the germline V gene are FNHDT and SITEND (reference sequence). Trimming removed 6 bases at V and 0 bases at J, with 12 bases between. The CDR3 region is CASTPGLANTEVFF. CDR3 DNA, as far as it was read: TGTGCCAGCACCCCGGGACTCGCAAACACA.

This clone was seen a few times. Gene labels here are mouse ones. The CDR3 extends 4 residues past the end of the read, so its final part is completed from the germline J gene. This chain connects TRBV13-3 to TRBJ2-1; 9 bases align to TRBD2. The V and J ends lost 4 bases and 3 bases, in that order; junction bases with no gene match: 5. The germline V gene has CDR1 NNHDY and CDR2 SYVADS. The CDR3 totals 15 residues. The sequenced CDR3 bases are TGTGCCAGCAGTCTTACTGGGGGGCGCTATGCT. This codes for CASSLTGGRYA. The full CDR3 protein reads CASSLTGGRYAEQFF.

About this clone itself: The gene names here belong to mouse. The sequenced part of the CDR3 DNA is TGTGCCAGCAGTGAGAGTGACAGGGCTGGTGCAGAA. It encodes CASSESDRAGAE. The entire CDR3 is CASSESDRAGAETLYF. The rearrangement uses TRBV13-3 and TRBJ2-3, with 7 bases identical to TRBD1. The read is 4 residues too short to cover the CDR3 end, so that end is filled in from the germline J gene. The germline CDR1 and CDR2 sequences are NNHDY and SYVADS. CDR3 length equals 16 residues. Trimming cost V 2 bases and J 1 base; bases outside gene matches: 7.

Details on this clone: Gene names and germline match the mouse. The CDR3 end is not reached by the read, which stops 4 residues before it; the germline J gene fills it in. The chain employs TRBV19 and TRBJ2-4, with 9 bases lining up with TRBD1. Germline V gene data show CDR1 as FNHDT and CDR2 as SITEND (reference sequence). V was clipped by 1 base and J by 2 bases; unmatched bases: 5. This CDR3 spans 16 amino acids. The CDR3 spells CASSISGQGVQNTLYF. The part of the CDR3 DNA that was read is TGTGCCAGCAGTATATCGGGACAGGGAGTTCAAAAC.

A word on this clone: The gene symbols are mouse symbols. From the germline J gene comes the end of the CDR3, since the read stops 4 residues before it. The chain links TRBV19 to TRBJ2-7, with D perhaps TRBD1 (6 bases). This CDR3 comprises 13 residues. Germline CDR1 and CDR2: FNHDT and SITEND (reference sequence). V shed 4 bases and J shed 3 bases, with 11 bases lying between them. The covered CDR3 bases are TGTGCCAGCAGTGAGGGACATATCTAT. Amino acid sequence: CASSEGHIY. The complete CDR3 reads CASSEGHIYEQYF.

Regarding this clone: Germline and genes: mouse. Read data end 4 residues before the CDR3 end; the end is taken from the germline J gene. The rearrangement links TRBV17 to TRBJ2-1, with 7 bases lining up with TRBD1. Germline V gene sequence: CDR1 MNHDT, CDR2 YYDKIL. After removal of 0 bases from V and 2 bases from J, the junction contained 7 bases not matched to a gene. CDR3 length: 17 residues. This CDR3 is CASSRDSRGFYYAEQFF. The covered CDR3 bases are TGTGCTAGCAGTAGAGATAGCAGGGGGTTTTACTATGCT.

On this clone: Mouse gene names apply. The read halts 4 residues ahead of the CDR3 end, with the missing end drawn from the germline J gene. V is TRBV1 and J is TRBJ2-5, with D possibly TRBD2 on 5 matching bases. Per the germline V gene, CDR1 is NSQYPW and CDR2 is LRSPGD (reference sequence). The CDR3 consists of 14 residues. Between the trimmed V and J ends, which lost 2 bases and 2 bases, there was a span of 8 bases. CDR3 DNA, as far as it was read: TGCACCTGCAGTGCACGGCTGGGCCAAGAC. This encodes CTCSARLGQD. The CDR3 as a whole reads CTCSARLGQDTQYF. Together with reference TRBV1 and TRBJ2-5, the CDR3 gives the full variable domain: VTLLEQNPRWRLVPRGQAVNLRCILKNSQYPWMSWYQQDLQKQLQWLFTLRSPGDKEVKSLPGADYLATRVTDTELRLQVANMSQGRTLYCTCSARLGQDTQYFGPGTRLLVL.

This clone appeared a few times. Mouse names are used for the genes. The covered CDR3 bases are TGCACCTGCAGTGTCGGGACTGGGGGAGGCCAAGAC. Protein: CTCSVGTGGGQD. Given in full, the CDR3 is CTCSVGTGGGQDTQYF. This chain connects TRBV1 to TRBJ2-5; 11 bases are shared with TRBD2. The read ends 4 residues early relative to the CDR3; the germline J gene fills the gap. The ends lost 4 bases at V and 2 bases at J; junction bases unmatched: 5. There are 16 residues in the CDR3. Germline-derived CDR1 and CDR2 are NSQYPW and LRSPGD (reference sequence).

This clone appeared a few times. Gene names refer to mouse genes. With the read ending 4 residues before the CDR3 end, the germline J gene is used to fill in that end. The chain uses TRBV13-3 and TRBJ1-2, with TRBD1 identical over 9 bases. V was pared by 1 base and J by 0 bases, with 7 bases of the junction left unmatched. From germline, CDR1 is NNHDY and CDR2 SYVADS. CDR3 size: 17 residues. The sequenced CDR3 bases are TGTGCCAGCAGTGATTGGGGACAGGGAGGCACAAACTCC. It specifies CASSDWGQGGTNS. The full CDR3 protein is CASSDWGQGGTNSDYTF.

This clone was detected a few times. TCRdb's protein does not match the DNA translation at residue 12; the protein provided is translated from the DNA. The gene names here belong to mouse. The observed sequence ends 3 residues before the CDR3 terminus, with the missing tail filled in from the germline J gene. V usage is TRBV19 and J usage is TRBJ1-6, with D tentatively TRBD1 (5 bases). TRBJ1-6 has ORF status, its function being uncertain. CDR1 FNHDT and CDR2 SITEND come from the germline V gene (reference sequence). Trimming stripped 2 bases from V and 5 bases from J, with 11 bases between. The CDR3 loop spans 15 amino acids. The CDR3 here is CASSIRTKDNSPLYF. Partial CDR3 DNA: TGTGCCAGCAGTATTCGGACAAAAGATAATTCGCCC.

Regarding this clone: At residue 13, the TCRdb protein and translated DNA are inconsistent; the protein given comes from the DNA. Mouse gene names apply. The read ends 3 residues early relative to the CDR3; the germline J gene fills the gap. The genes are TRBV19 and TRBJ1-6; the D gene is possibly TRBD1 (6 bases). TRBJ1-6 has ORF status, its function being uncertain. The ends were cut back, 1 base at V and 4 bases at J, with 12 bases in the middle. From germline, CDR1 is FNHDT and CDR2 SITEND (reference sequence). CDR3 length: 16 residues. This CDR3 reads CASSIRGGRYNSPLYF. The sequenced CDR3 bases are TGTGCCAGCAGTATAAGGGGGGGCCGATATAATTCGCCC.

Note on this clone: Mouse names are used for the genes. The sequenced fragment ends 4 residues before the CDR3 boundary, so the rest is inferred from the germline J gene. This sequence joins TRBV13-2 and TRBJ2-5; D possibly corresponds to TRBD1 (6 bases). CDR1 and CDR2 (germline): NNHNN, SYGAGS (reference sequence). CDR3 length equals 15 residues. Trimming removed 3 bases at V and 0 bases at J, with 11 bases between. The CDR3 DNA, read in part, is TGTGCCAGCGGTGGAGGGACAACTAACCAAGAC. This sequence encodes CASGGGTTNQD. The CDR3 in its entirety is CASGGGTTNQDTQYF.

This clone was seen only a few times. These gene names are mouse names. CDR3 bases read: TGTGCCAGCAGTGATAACAGGGTGGGATAT. Translating gives CASSDNRVGY. The CDR3, in full, reads CASSDNRVGYEQYF. The rearrangement uses TRBV13-3 and TRBJ2-7, with a tentative D call TRBD1 (6 bases). The CDR3 goes on 4 residues after the read ends, and that part is filled in from the germline J gene. The germline CDR1 and CDR2 sequences are NNHDY and SYVADS. This CDR3 is built from 14 residues.

This clone was counted only a few times. Gene names are mouse gene names. The CDR3 region is CASTPQGGEVFF. Incomplete CDR3 DNA: TGTGCCAGCACCCCACAGGGGGGA. The chain recombines TRBV19 with TRBJ1-1; 8 bases are shared with TRBD1. Read sequence stops 4 residues before the CDR3 end, and the germline J gene provides the missing end. CDR1 FNHDT and CDR2 SITEND come from the germline V gene (reference sequence). The CDR3 is 12 amino acids.

Notes on this clone: Mouse gene names apply. With the read ending 4 residues before the CDR3 end, the germline J gene is used to fill in that end. This chain uses TRBV1 with TRBJ2-3; tentative D call: TRBD1 (5 bases). The CDR3 is 16 residues long. Trimming removed 5 bases at V and 0 bases at J, with 15 bases between. Germline V lookup: CDR1 NSQYPW, CDR2 LRSPGD (reference sequence). The covered CDR3 bases are TGCACCTGCAGTTCCAACGACAGAACTAGTGCAGAA. It encodes CTCSSNDRTSAE. The entire CDR3 sequence reads CTCSSNDRTSAETLYF.

The table lists this clone with a few counts. Germline and genes here are mouse. The DNA ends 4 residues before the CDR3 does, and the rest of the CDR3 is filled in from the germline J gene. This chain links TRBV13-2 with TRBJ2-7; tentative D call: TRBD1 (6 bases). Germline V CDR1 and CDR2: NNHNN, SYGAGS (reference sequence). The CDR3 is 15 amino acids. CDR3 in amino acids: CASGDAGQAGDEQYF. Incomplete CDR3 DNA: TGTGCCAGCGGTGATGCAGGGCAGGCAGGGGAT.

This clone showed up just a few times. Gene names denote mouse genes. The CDR3 goes on 4 residues after the read ends, and that part is filled in from the germline J gene. V gene TRBV19 combines with J gene TRBJ2-2; the D is unclear. This CDR3 contains 12 residues. Germline values: CDR1 FNHDT, CDR2 SITEND (reference sequence). The covered CDR3 bases are TGTGCCAGCAGTATCCAGGACGGG. This encodes CASSIQDG. The entire CDR3 protein reads CASSIQDGQLYF.

This clone was counted between two and nine times. Gene names refer to mouse genes. Different DNA sequences within this sample yield the same CDR3. CDR3 bases read: TGCACCTGCAGTGCGACAGGGGGGTTCTAT. It translates to CTCSATGGFY. In full, the CDR3 is CTCSATGGFYEQYF. The chain uses TRBV1 and TRBJ2-7, with TRBD1 identical over 9 bases. The CDR3 extends 4 residues past the end of the read, so its final part is completed from the germline J gene. This CDR3 is built from 14 residues. Germline V gene sequence: CDR1 NSQYPW, CDR2 LRSPGD (reference sequence). V shed 3 bases, J shed 3 bases, and the junction held 3 bases outside the gene matches.

This clone was observed a handful of times. All gene names here are mouse names. The CDR3 end falls 4 residues outside the read, so it is completed with the germline J gene. The chain combines TRBV19 with TRBJ1-4; tentatively, D is TRBD1 (6 bases). This CDR3 is built from 14 residues. Germline-derived CDR1 and CDR2 are FNHDT and SITEND (reference sequence). With 5 bases removed from V and 3 bases from J, the gap between germline ends came to 11 bases. CDR3 sequence reads: CASSTGSPNERLFF. Incomplete CDR3 DNA: TGTGCCAGCAGCACAGGGAGTCCCAACGAA.